This note documents a single T cell receptor (beta chain) sequence. Repertoires were generated with immunoSEQ multiplex PCR, while TCRdb's copy carries only in-frame clones and drops some. The top ten clones hold 0.6% to 0.85% of a sample with about 83,000 clones, 88% of them seen once. The data originate from a study of OX40 agonist ivuxolimab in advanced cancers. V gave up 0 bases and J gave up 0 bases; unmatched junction bases: 3. This CDR3 comprises 16 residues. From germline, CDR1 is LGHNA and CDR2 YSLEER. This sequence was found in an adult with an advanced solid tumor such as melanoma, head and neck, liver or kidney cancer. The chain joins TRBV4-3 to TRBJ2-3, with 7 bases identical to TRBD2. The material sequenced was CD4+ or CD8+ T cells sorted from blood, taken in a trial of the OX40 agonist ivuxolimab. DNA of the CDR3: TGCGCCAGCAGCCAAGAGTTAGCGGGTAGCACAGATACGCAGTATTTT. This gives the protein CASSQELAGSTDTQYF.